The sequence of this T cell receptor (beta chain) was determined in a study of T cells in Graves' hyperthyroidism and ophthalmopathy. General study findings and limits: Model output signaled ophthalmopathy a median about 6.3 months ahead of onset.

It was uncontrolled infection, other autoimmune disease, pregnancy or lactation that excluded patients. Points on this clonotype: Its antigen is unidentified.

Germline V lookup: CDR1 GTSNPN, CDR2 SVGIG (reference sequence). CDR3 size: 16 residues. With 0 bases clipped from V and 3 bases from J, the junction kept 9 bases outside the gene matches. RNA transcripts served as the template for amplifying TCR beta CDR3 regions. Primed by the HTBI set, a first-round RT-PCR was run on the TCR CDR3. Each CDR3 protein is one row after TCRdb ran MiXCR on the multiplex PCR reads. The table has about 720,000 distinct CDR3 sequences, about 16% seen once. The receptor was derived from a man aged 18-30 years with Graves' hyperthyroidism. This rearrangement joins TRBV30 to TRBJ1-1, with 8 bases identical to TRBD1. Source material: blood. CDR3 in DNA: TGTGCCTGGAGTGTACGACAGGGGAGATTGGACACTGAAGCTTTCTTT. Protein sequence: CAWSVRQGRLDTEAFF.